This TCR beta chain was recorded in a study of Ad26.COV2.S vaccination and SARS-CoV-2 variants. Treatment reported: some 20 received Ad26.COV2.S at low or high dose, single or two shots; about 5 received placebo; per-sample allocation not given. Material that was analyzed had been drawn on day 63 after the first vaccine or placebo injection. Measured with immunoSEQ multiplex PCR; TCRdb has only the in-frame clones, and not every one. The sample has around 370,000 clones, roughly 84% seen once. V was clipped by 3 bases and J by 4 bases; unmatched bases: 6. Germline V gene lookup returns CDR1 SEHNR and CDR2 FQNEAQ (reference sequence). The CDR3 is made up of 15 amino acids.

This TCR came from a person aged 18-65 years who received the Ad26.COV2.S COVID-19 vaccine or a placebo. Sequencing used peripheral blood, obtained in a trial of Ad26.COV2.S vaccine versus placebo. The genes are TRBV7-9 and TRBJ2-7; 10 nucleotides match TRBD2. CDR3 in amino acids: CASSFTASGSYEQYF. DNA for the CDR3: TGTGCCAGCAGCTTTACGGCTAGCGGGAGTTACGAGCAGTACTTC. Variable domain in full (rest from reference TRBV7-9 and TRBJ2-7): DTGVSQNPRHKITKRGQNVTFRCDPISEHNRLYWYRQTLGQGPEFLTYFQNEAQLEKSRLLSDRFSAERPKGSFSTLEIQRTEQGDSAMYLCASSFTASGSYEQYFGPGTRLTVT.